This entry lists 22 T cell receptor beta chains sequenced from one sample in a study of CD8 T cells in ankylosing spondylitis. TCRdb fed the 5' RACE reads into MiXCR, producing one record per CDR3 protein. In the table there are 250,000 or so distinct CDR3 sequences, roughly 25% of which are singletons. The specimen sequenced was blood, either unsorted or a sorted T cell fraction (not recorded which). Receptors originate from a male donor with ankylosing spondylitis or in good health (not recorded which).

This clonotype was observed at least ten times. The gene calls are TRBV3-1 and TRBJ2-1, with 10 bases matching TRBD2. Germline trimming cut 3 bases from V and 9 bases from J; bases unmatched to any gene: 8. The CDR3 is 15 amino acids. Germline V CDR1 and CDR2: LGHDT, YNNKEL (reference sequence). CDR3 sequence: CASSQTTSGASEQFF. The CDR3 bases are TGTGCCAGCAGCCAGACAACTAGCGGGGCTAGTGAGCAGTTCTTC.

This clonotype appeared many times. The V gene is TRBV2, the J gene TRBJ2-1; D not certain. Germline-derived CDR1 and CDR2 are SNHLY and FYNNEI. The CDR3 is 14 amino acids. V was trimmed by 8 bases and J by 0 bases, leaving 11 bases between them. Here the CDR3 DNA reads TGTGCCAGCGCACGGACCACCTCCTACAATGAGCAGTTCTTC. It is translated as CASARTTSYNEQFF.

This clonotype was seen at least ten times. The CDR3 loop is CASLTGDKQYF. CDR3 nucleotides: TGTGCCAGCTTAACAGGGGACAAGCAGTACTTC. The chain carries TRBV2 and TRBJ2-7, with 7 bases identical to TRBD1. The J segment lost 8 bases and the V segment lost 8 bases, leaving 6 bases of the junction unmatched. CDR1 SNHLY and CDR2 FYNNEI come from the germline V gene. The CDR3 contains 11 residues.

Written as DNA, the CDR3 is TGCAGTGCTAGAGATCCGGGACAGACACGCGACGAGCAGTACTTC. Translating it yields CSARDPGQTRDEQYF. The chain is built from TRBV20-1 and TRBJ2-7; TRBD1 agrees at 7 bases. Per germline, CDR1 DFQATT and CDR2 SNEGSKA (reference sequence). The CDR3 covers 15 residues. Trimming cost V 0 bases and J 5 bases; bases outside gene matches: 10.

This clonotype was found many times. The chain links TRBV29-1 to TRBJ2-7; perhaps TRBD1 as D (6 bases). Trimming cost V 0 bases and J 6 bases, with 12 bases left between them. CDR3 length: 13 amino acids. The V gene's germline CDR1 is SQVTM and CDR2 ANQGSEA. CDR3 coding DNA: TGCAGCGTTGAAGACTGGACAGCCTCCGAGCAGTACTTC. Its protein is CSVEDWTASEQYF.

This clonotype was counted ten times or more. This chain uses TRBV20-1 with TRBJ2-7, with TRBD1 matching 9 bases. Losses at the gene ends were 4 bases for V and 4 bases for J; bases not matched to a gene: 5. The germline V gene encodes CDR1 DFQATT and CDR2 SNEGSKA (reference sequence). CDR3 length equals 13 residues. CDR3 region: CSATGTGRYEQYF. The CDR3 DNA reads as TGCAGTGCTACCGGGACAGGGAGATACGAGCAGTACTTC.

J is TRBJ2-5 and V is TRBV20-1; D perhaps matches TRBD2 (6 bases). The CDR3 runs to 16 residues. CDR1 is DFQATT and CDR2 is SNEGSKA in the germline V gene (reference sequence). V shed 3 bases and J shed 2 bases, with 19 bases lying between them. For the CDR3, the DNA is TGCAGTGCTAGCGGGGGAGCTTCTTACTATCAAGAGACCCAGTACTTC. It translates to CSASGGASYYQETQYF.

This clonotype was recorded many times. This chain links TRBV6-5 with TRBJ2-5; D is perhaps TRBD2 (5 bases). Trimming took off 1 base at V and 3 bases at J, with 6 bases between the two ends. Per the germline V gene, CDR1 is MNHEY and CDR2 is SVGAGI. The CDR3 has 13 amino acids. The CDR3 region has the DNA TGTGCCAGCAGTTACTTAGCGAAAGAGACCCAGTACTTC. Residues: CASSYLAKETQYF.

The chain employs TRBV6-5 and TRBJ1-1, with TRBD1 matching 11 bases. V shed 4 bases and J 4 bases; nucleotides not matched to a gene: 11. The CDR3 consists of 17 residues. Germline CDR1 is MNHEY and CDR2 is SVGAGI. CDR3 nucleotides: TGTGCCAGCAGTTCTCTTCACCCCGGGACAGGGGGCACTGAAGCTTTCTTT. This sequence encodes CASSSLHPGTGGTEAFF.

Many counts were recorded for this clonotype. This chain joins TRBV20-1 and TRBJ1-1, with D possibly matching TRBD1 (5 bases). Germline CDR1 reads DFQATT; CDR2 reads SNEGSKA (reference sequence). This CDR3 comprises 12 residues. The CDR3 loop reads CLPRQMNTEAFF. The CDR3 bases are TGCTTACCCAGACAGATGAACACTGAAGCTTTCTTT.

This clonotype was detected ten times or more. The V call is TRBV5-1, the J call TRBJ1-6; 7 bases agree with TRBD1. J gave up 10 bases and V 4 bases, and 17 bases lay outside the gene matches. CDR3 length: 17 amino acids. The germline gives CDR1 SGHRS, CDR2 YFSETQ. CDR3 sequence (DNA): TGCGCCAGCAGCCAAGAGGAAGGGGGCAAATATGGATCACCCCTCCACTTT. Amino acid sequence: CASSQEEGGKYGSPLHF.

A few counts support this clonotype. The chain's CDR3 is CSAYRQGTENSPLHF. Written as DNA, the CDR3 is TGCAGTGCCTACCGACAGGGGACGGAAAATTCACCCCTCCACTTT. This chain uses TRBV20-1 with TRBJ1-6; the match to TRBD1 covers 8 bases. The length of the CDR3 is 15 residues. The J segment lost 7 bases and the V segment lost 6 bases, leaving 11 bases of the junction unmatched. Germline V gene data show CDR1 as DFQATT and CDR2 as SNEGSKA (reference sequence).

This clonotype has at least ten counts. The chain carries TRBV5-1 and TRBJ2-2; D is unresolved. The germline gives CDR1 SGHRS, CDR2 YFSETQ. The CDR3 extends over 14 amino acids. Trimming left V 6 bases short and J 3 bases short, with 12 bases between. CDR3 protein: CASTPRPDTGELFF. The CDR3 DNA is TGCGCCAGCACCCCCCGACCCGACACCGGGGAGCTGTTTTTT.

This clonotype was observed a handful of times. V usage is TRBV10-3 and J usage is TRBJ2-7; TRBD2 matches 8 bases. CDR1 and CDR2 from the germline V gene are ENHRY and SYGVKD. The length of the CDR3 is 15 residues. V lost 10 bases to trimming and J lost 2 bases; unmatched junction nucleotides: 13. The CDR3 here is CATNGPGGAPYEQYF. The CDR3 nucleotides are TGTGCCACCAATGGCCCGGGGGGGGCCCCCTACGAGCAGTACTTC.

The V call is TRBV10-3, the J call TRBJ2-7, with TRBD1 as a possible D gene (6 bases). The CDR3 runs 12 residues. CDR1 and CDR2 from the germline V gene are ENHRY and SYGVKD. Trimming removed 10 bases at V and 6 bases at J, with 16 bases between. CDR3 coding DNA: TGTGCCACCTCAGGGGCCCGAAGCGAGCAGTACTTC. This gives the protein CATSGARSEQYF.

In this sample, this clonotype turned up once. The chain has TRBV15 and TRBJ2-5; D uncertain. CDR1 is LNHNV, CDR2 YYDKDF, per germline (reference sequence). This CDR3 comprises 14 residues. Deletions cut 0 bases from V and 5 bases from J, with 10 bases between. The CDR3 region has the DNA TGTGCCACCAGCAGAGATCCAGTCGCGGAGACCCAGTACTTC. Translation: CATSRDPVAETQYF. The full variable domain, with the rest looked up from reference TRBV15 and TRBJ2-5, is DAMVIQNPRYQVTQFGKPVTLSCSQTLNHNVMYWYQQKSSQAPKLLFHYYDKDFNNEADTPDNFQSRRPNTSFCFLDIRSPGLGDTAMYLCATSRDPVAETQYFGPGTRLLVL.

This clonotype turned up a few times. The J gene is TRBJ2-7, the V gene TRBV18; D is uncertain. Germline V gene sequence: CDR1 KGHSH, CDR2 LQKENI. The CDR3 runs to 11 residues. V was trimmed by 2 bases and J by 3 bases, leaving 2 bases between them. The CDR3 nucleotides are TGTGCCAGCTCACCAAACTACGAGCAGTACTTC. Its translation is CASSPNYEQYF.

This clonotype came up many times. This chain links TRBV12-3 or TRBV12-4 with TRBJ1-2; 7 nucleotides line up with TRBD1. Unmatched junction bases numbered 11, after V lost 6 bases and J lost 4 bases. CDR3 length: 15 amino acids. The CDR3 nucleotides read TGTGCCAGCAGCAACCCGCCGGGACAGCCCTATGGCTACACCTTC. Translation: CASSNPPGQPYGYTF.

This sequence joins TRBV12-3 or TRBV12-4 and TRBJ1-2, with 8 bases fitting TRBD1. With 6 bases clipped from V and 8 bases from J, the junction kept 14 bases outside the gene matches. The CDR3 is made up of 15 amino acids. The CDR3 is CASSLGTGLPGGYTF. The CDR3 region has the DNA TGTGCCAGCAGCCTTGGGACAGGACTCCCGGGGGGCTACACCTTC.

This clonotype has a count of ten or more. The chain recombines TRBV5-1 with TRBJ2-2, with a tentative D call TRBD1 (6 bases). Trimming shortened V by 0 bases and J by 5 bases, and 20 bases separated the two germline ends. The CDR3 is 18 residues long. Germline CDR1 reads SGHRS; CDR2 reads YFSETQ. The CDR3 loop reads CASSLAEGGPLGTGELFF. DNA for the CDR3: TGCGCCAGCAGCTTGGCCGAAGGGGGTCCCTTGGGTACCGGGGAGCTGTTTTTT.

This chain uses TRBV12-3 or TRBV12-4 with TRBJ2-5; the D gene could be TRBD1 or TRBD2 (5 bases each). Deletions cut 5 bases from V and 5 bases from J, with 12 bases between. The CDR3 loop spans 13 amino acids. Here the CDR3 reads CASSGVWGETQYF. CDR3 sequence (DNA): TGTGCCAGCAGTGGGGTTTGGGGGGAGACCCAGTACTTC.

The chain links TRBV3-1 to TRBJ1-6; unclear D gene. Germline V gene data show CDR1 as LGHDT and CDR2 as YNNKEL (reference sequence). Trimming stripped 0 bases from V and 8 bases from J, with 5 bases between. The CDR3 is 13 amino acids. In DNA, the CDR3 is TGTGCCAGCAGCCAAGACGGAGATTCACCCCTCCACTTT. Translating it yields CASSQDGDSPLHF.